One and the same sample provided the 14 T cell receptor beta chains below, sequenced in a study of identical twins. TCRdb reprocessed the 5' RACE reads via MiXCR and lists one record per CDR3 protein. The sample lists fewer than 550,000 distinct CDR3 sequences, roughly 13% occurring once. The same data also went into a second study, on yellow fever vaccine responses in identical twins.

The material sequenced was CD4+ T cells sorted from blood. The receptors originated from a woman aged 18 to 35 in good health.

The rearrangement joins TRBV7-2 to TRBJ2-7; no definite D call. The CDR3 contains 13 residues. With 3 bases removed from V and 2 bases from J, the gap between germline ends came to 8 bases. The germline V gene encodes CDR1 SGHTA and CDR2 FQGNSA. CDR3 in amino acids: CASSFLDPYEQYF. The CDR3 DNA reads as TGTGCCAGCAGCTTTCTAGACCCCTACGAGCAGTACTTC.

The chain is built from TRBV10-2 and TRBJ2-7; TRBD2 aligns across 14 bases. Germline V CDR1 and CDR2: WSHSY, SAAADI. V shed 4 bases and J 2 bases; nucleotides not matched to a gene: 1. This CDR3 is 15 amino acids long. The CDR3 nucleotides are TGCGCCAGCAGTGGGACTAGCGGGGGGACCTACGAGCAGTACTTC. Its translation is CASSGTSGGTYEQYF.

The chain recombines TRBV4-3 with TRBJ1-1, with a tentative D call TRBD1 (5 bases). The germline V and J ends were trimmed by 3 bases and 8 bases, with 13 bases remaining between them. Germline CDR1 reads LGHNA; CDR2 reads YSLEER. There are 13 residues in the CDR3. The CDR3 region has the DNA TGCGCCAGCAGCCAGGCGTTTAAGGGGGAAGCTTTCTTT. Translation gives CASSQAFKGEAFF.

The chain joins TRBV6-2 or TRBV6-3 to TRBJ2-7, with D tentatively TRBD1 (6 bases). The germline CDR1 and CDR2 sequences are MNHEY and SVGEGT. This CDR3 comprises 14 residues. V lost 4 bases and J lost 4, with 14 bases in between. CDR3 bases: TGTGCCAGCAGTTCCAGGGGCAATGGTTACGAGCAGTACTTC. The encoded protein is CASSSRGNGYEQYF.

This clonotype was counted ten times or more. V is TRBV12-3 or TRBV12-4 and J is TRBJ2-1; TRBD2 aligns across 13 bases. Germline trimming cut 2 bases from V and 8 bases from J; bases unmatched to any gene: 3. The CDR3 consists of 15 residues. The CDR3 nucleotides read TGTGCCAGCAGTTTAACTAGCGGGGGGGAACATGAGCAGTTCTTC. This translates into CASSLTSGGEHEQFF.

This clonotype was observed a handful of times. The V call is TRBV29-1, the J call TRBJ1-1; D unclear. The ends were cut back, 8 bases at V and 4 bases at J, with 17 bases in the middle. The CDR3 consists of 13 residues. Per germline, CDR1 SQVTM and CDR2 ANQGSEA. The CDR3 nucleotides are TGCAGCCTCAAAATGCCGAAGGGCACTGAAGCTTTCTTT. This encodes CSLKMPKGTEAFF.

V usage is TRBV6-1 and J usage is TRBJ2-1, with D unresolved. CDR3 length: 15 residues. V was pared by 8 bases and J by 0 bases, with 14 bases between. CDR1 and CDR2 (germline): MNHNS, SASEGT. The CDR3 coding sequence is TGTGCCAGCTTTGGGTCGGATAGCTCCTACAATGAGCAGTTCTTC. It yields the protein CASFGSDSSYNEQFF.

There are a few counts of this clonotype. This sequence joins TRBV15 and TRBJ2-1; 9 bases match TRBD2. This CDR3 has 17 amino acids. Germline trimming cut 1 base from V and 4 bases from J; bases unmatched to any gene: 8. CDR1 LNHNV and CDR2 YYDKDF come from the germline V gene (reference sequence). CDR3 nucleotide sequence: TGTGCCACCAGCAGAGGCCAGCGGGAGGCCTTTTACAATGAGCAGTTCTTC. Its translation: CATSRGQREAFYNEQFF.

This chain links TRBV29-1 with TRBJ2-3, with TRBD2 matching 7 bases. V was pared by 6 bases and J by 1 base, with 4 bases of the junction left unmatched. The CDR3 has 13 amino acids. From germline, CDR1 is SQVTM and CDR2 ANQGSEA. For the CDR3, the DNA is TGCAGCGTCAAGCGGGACGGCACAGATACGCAGTATTTT. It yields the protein CSVKRDGTDTQYF.

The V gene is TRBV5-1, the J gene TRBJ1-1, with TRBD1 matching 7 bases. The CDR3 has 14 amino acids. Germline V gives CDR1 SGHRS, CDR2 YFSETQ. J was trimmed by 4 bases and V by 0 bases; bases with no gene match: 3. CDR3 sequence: CASSLEQGITEAFF. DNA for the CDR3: TGCGCCAGCAGCTTGGAACAGGGGATCACTGAAGCTTTCTTT.

CDR3 bases: TGTGCCAGCACGCTGACAGGGAAGAACACTGAAGCTTTCTTT. The encoded protein is CASTLTGKNTEAFF. V and J are TRBV12-3 or TRBV12-4 and TRBJ1-1; 7 bases agree with TRBD1. This CDR3 comprises 14 residues. The V and J ends lost 7 bases and 1 base, in that order; junction bases with no gene match: 6.

CDR3 loop: CASSYGQVQETQYF. The CDR3 DNA sequence: TGCGCCAGCAGCTACGGACAGGTACAAGAGACCCAGTACTTC. V gene TRBV5-1 combines with J gene TRBJ2-5, with 7 nucleotides matching TRBD1. CDR1 is SGHRS and CDR2 is YFSETQ in the germline V gene. V lost 3 bases and J lost 2; bases outside the gene matches: 4. This CDR3 has 14 amino acids. The whole variable domain, filled in from reference TRBV5-1 and TRBJ2-5, reads KAGVTQTPRYLIKTRGQQVTLSCSPISGHRSVSWYQQTPGQGLQFLFEYFSETQRNKGNFPGRFSGRQFSNSRSEMNVSTLELGDSALYLCASSYGQVQETQYFGPGTRLLVL.

The CDR3 DNA sequence: TGTGCCAGCAGCTTGGCCACCGCTCTAAGCAATCAGCCCCAGCATTTT. Translating gives CASSLATALSNQPQHF. V usage is TRBV5-5 and J usage is TRBJ1-5, with D uncertain. This CDR3 contains 16 residues. CDR1 SGHKS and CDR2 YYEKEE come from the germline V gene (reference sequence). The germline V and J ends were trimmed by 0 bases and 1 base, with 11 bases remaining between them.

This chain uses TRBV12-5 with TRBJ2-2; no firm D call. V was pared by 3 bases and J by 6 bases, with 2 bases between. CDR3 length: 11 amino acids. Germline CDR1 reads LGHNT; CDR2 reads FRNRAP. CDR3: CASGFAGELFF. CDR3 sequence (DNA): TGTGCTAGTGGTTTTGCCGGGGAGCTGTTTTTT.